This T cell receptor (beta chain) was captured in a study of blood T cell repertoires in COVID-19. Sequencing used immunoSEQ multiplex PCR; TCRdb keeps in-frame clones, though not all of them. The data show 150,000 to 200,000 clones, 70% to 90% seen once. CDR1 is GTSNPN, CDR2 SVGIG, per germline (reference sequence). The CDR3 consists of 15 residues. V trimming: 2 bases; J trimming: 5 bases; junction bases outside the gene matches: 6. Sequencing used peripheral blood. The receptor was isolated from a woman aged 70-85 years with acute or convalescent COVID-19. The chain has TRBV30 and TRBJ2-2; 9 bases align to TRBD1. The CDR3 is CAWSLGQGWTGELFF. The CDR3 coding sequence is TGTGCCTGGAGTTTGGGACAGGGTTGGACCGGGGAGCTGTTTTTT.